Listed here are 28 T cell receptor beta chains from one sample, sequenced in a study of blood T cell repertoires in COVID-19. TCRdb's table, derived via immunoSEQ multiplex PCR, lists solely in-frame clones and lacks some. The sample has about 200,000 clones, 65% to 85% seen once. Sample: peripheral blood. These receptor sequences come from a woman older than 75 with acute or convalescent COVID-19.

The chain combines TRBV3-1 (or the pseudogene TRBV3-2) with TRBJ2-7; 7 bases align to TRBD2. With V trimmed by 3 bases and J by 0 bases, 8 bases remained unmatched. The CDR3 contains 16 residues. The germline gives CDR1 LGHDT, CDR2 YNNKEL (reference sequence). This chain's CDR3 is CASSHILAASSYEQYF. In DNA form, the CDR3 reads TGTGCCAGCAGCCATATTCTAGCGGCGAGCTCCTACGAGCAGTACTTC.

The chain is built from TRBV7-9 and TRBJ2-1, with D perhaps TRBD2 (5 bases). Germline assignment: CDR1 SEHNR and CDR2 FQNEAQ (reference sequence). The CDR3 runs 11 residues. The CDR3 DNA sequence: TGTGCGGGGAGCTCCTACAATGAGCAGTTCTTC. It specifies CAGSSYNEQFF. The variable domain in full, completed from reference TRBV7-9 and TRBJ2-1, reads DTGVSQNPRHKITKRGQNVTFRCDPISEHNRLYWYRQTLGQGPEFLTYFQNEAQLEKSRLLSDRFSAERPKGSFSTLEIQRTEQGDSAMYLCAGSSYNEQFFGPGTRLTVL.

This chain joins TRBV7-3 and TRBJ2-5, with TRBD2 identical over 12 bases. CDR3 size: 15 residues. Trimming at V came to 5 bases and at J to 5 bases, leaving 6 bases not matched to a gene. Germline CDR1 SGHTA, CDR2 FQGTGA. In DNA form, the CDR3 reads TGTGCCAGCAGCCCCCTAGCGGGAGGGCTTGAGACCCAGTACTTC. This gives the protein CASSPLAGGLETQYF. The variable domain in full, completed from reference TRBV7-3 and TRBJ2-5, reads GAGVSQTPSNKVTEKGKYVELRCDPISGHTALYWYRQSLGQGPEFLIYFQGTGAADDSGLPNDRFFAVRPEGSVSTLKIQRTERGDSAVYLCASSPLAGGLETQYFGPGTRLLVL.

This clone occurred a few times. V usage is TRBV11-3 and J usage is TRBJ1-5; no firm D call. The CDR3 is 13 amino acids. The V end lost 5 bases, the J end lost 0 bases, and 5 bases lay between the germline ends. Germline V gene sequence: CDR1 SGHNT, CDR2 YENEEA. DNA of the CDR3: TGTGCCAGCAGCCTAAATAGCAATCAGCCCCAGCATTTT. It is translated as CASSLNSNQPQHF. Looking up the rest from reference TRBV11-3 and TRBJ1-5 gives the full variable domain: EAGVVQSPRYKIIEKKQPVAFWCNPISGHNTLYWYLQNLGQGPELLIRYENEEAVDDSQLPKDRFSAERLKGVDSTLKIQPAELGDSAVYLCASSLNSNQPQHFGDGTRLSIL.

A note on this clone: A junction end diverges from the germline sequence, so it may reflect a read error. Other DNA sequences of this sample code for an identical CDR3. The chain employs TRBV18 and TRBJ2-6, with TRBD1 as a possible D gene (6 bases). This CDR3 is 18 amino acids long. Germline loops: CDR1 KGHSH, CDR2 LQKENI. CDR3 coding DNA: TGTGCCAGCTCACTCGCCGCAGGGGTCACCTCTGGTGCCAACGTCCTGACTTTC. Residues: CASSLAAGVTSGANVLTF.

The chain links TRBV3-1 (or the pseudogene TRBV3-2) to TRBJ2-7, with D hard to call. CDR3 length: 12 residues. Trimming shortened V by 1 base and J by 13 bases, and 14 bases separated the two germline ends. The germline CDR1 and CDR2 sequences are LGHDT and YNNKEL (reference sequence). CDR3 bases: TGTGCCAGCAGCCAAGGAACTACACCGAATTACTTC. Translation: CASSQGTTPNYF.

The V call is TRBV5-4, the J call TRBJ2-7; D might be TRBD1 (6 bases). CDR1 is SGHNT, CDR2 YYREEE, per germline (reference sequence). The CDR3 is made up of 15 amino acids. V lost 6 bases, J lost 5 bases, and 21 bases lay in between. CDR3: CASNIGGSGIDEQYF. The CDR3 DNA reads as TGTGCCAGCAACATAGGGGGATCAGGCATAGACGAGCAGTACTTC.

V is TRBV15 and J is TRBJ1-2; tentatively, D is TRBD1 (5 bases). Germline loops: CDR1 LNHNV, CDR2 YYDKDF (reference sequence). The CDR3 sequence is 17 residues long. Trimming removed 0 bases at V and 2 bases at J, with 16 bases between. CDR3 sequence (DNA): TGTGCCACCAGCAGAGATAGGGCGGGGCCTCAAAACTATGGCTACACCTTC. Protein: CATSRDRAGPQNYGYTF.

The CDR3, as DNA: TGTGCCTGGAGTCTAGGGGATGGCTACACCTTC. Translated: CAWSLGDGYTF. The gene calls are TRBV30 and TRBJ1-2; possibly TRBD1 for D (5 bases). Germline V lookup: CDR1 GTSNPN, CDR2 SVGIG (reference sequence). This CDR3 region has 11 residues. Between the trimmed V and J ends, which lost 2 bases and 6 bases, there was a span of 7 bases.

Comments on this clone: Distinct nucleotide sequences in the sample also encode this CDR3. The chain recombines TRBV30 with TRBJ1-4, with 8 bases aligning to TRBD1. The CDR3 has 14 amino acids. After removal of 2 bases from V and 7 bases from J, the junction contained 6 bases not matched to a gene. CDR1 is GTSNPN and CDR2 is SVGIG in the germline V gene (reference sequence). The CDR3 region is CAWSSGGAGEKLFF. As DNA, the CDR3 is TGTGCCTGGAGTTCAGGGGGCGCCGGTGAAAAACTGTTTTTT.

V and J are TRBV14 and TRBJ2-7; 11 bases line up with TRBD2. Germline CDR1 SGHDN, CDR2 FVKESK. Unmatched junction bases numbered 3, after V lost 1 base and J lost 4 bases. The CDR3 extends over 15 amino acids. This CDR3 is CASSQVIAGGYEQYF. CDR3 in DNA: TGTGCCAGCAGCCAAGTGATAGCGGGAGGGTACGAGCAGTACTTC.

The V and J genes are TRBV11-3 and TRBJ2-7; 7 bases agree with TRBD2. The CDR3 contains 14 residues. Germline loops: CDR1 SGHNT, CDR2 YENEEA. The junction had 7 bases not matched to a gene; V was cut back by 1 base and J by 7 bases. For the CDR3, the DNA is TGTGCCAGCAGCTTAGGGCTAGCGGCCTGGGAGCAGTACTTC. This translates into CASSLGLAAWEQYF.

V and J are TRBV27 and TRBJ1-4, with 11 bases aligning to TRBD1. CDR1 and CDR2 from the germline V gene are MNHEY and SMNVEV (reference sequence). CDR3 length equals 16 residues. With V trimmed by 5 bases and J by 0 bases, 2 bases remained unmatched. In DNA, the CDR3 is TGTGCCAGCAGTACGGGACAGGGGGCAACTAATGAAAAACTGTTTTTT. Its protein is CASSTGQGATNEKLFF.

This CDR3 reads CASTLDLNEKLFF. The CDR3 DNA sequence: TGTGCCAGCACCCTAGACTTAAACGAAAAACTGTTTTTT. V is TRBV7-9 and J is TRBJ1-4, with D unclear. Trimming took off 7 bases at V and 8 bases at J, with 14 bases between the two ends. The CDR3 length is 13 residues. CDR1 and CDR2 (germline): SEHNR, FQNEAQ (reference sequence).

This clone turned up a few times. V is TRBV25-1 and J is TRBJ1-3; no clear D gene. Deletions cut 6 bases from V and 8 bases from J, with 11 bases between. The length of the CDR3 is 12 residues. Germline lookup yields CDR1 MGHDK and CDR2 SYGVNS. The CDR3, as DNA: TGTGCCAGCAGGAGCTTTAAAGACACCATATATTTT. Protein product: CASRSFKDTIYF.

The gene calls are TRBV18 and TRBJ1-2; 12 nucleotides agree with TRBD1. Germline loops: CDR1 KGHSH, CDR2 LQKENI. V lost 6 bases and J lost 7; bases outside the gene matches: 9. The length of the CDR3 is 15 residues. The DNA for the CDR3 is TGTGCCAGCTCCGAAGGAGGGACAGGGGGCTTTGGCTACACCTTC. The encoded protein is CASSEGGTGGFGYTF.

This clone has just one count. The chain carries TRBV11-2 and TRBJ2-7; maybe TRBD1 (6 bases). Germline V lookup: CDR1 SGHAT, CDR2 FQNNGV. Trimming cost V 9 bases and J 2 bases, with 11 bases left between them. The CDR3 sequence is 12 residues long. CDR3 region: CASGGSPYEQYF. CDR3 in DNA: TGTGCCAGTGGGGGCAGCCCCTACGAGCAGTACTTC.

V and J are TRBV19 and TRBJ1-1, with TRBD1 as a possible D gene (5 bases). The CDR3 is 17 amino acids. V was pared by 2 bases and J by 6 bases, with 22 bases between. Germline values: CDR1 LNHDA, CDR2 SQIVND (reference sequence). The chain's CDR3 is CASSIRWLAGPKAEAFF. In DNA form, the CDR3 reads TGTGCCAGTAGTATAAGGTGGCTGGCAGGGCCAAAGGCTGAAGCTTTCTTT.

The J gene is TRBJ1-4, the V gene TRBV28, with D tentatively TRBD1 (6 bases). Trimming cost V 7 bases and J 1 base, with 19 bases left between them. Germline values: CDR1 MDHEN, CDR2 SYDVKM. There are 17 residues in the CDR3. In nucleotides, the CDR3 is TGTGCCAGCACCCGAACGCAGGGGTACCTAACTAATGAAAAACTGTTTTTT. This translates into CASTRTQGYLTNEKLFF.

J is TRBJ1-6 and V is TRBV25-1; D is perhaps TRBD1 (5 bases). V was cut by 8 bases and J by 7 bases, with 6 bases left in between. Germline loops: CDR1 MGHDK, CDR2 SYGVNS. This CDR3 region has 11 residues. The CDR3, as DNA: TGTGCCAGCCGGGGGAATTCACCCCTCCACTTT. Protein product: CASRGNSPLHF.

V usage is TRBV3-1 (or the pseudogene TRBV3-2) and J usage is TRBJ2-5; TRBD1 aligns across 8 bases. Trimming removed 0 bases from V and 4 bases from J; junction bases left unmatched: 4. There are 15 residues in the CDR3. Germline CDR1 is LGHDT and CDR2 is YNNKEL (reference sequence). CDR3 nucleotides: TGTGCCAGCAGCCAAGATTCAGGGGGCGTAGAGACCCAGTACTTC. Its protein product is CASSQDSGGVETQYF.

The chain recombines TRBV3-1 (or the pseudogene TRBV3-2) with TRBJ1-1; D possibly corresponds to TRBD1 (5 bases). The CDR3 consists of 12 residues. Germline values: CDR1 LGHDT, CDR2 YNNKEL (reference sequence). V lost 3 bases and J lost 9, with 11 bases in between. This chain's CDR3 is CASSQLQEKAFF. CDR3 bases: TGTGCCAGCAGCCAGCTACAGGAAAAAGCTTTCTTT.

With respect to this clone: At one end the junction does not follow the germline gene, possibly because of a read error. The CDR3 protein is CASSLVAVLAGGSLNF. The CDR3 DNA reads TGTGCCAGCAGCTTAGTCGCCGTACTAGCGGGGGGGTCCCTGAACTTC. The chain links TRBV7-2 to TRBJ2-7; 13 positions agree with TRBD2. This CDR3 has 16 amino acids. Germline V CDR1 and CDR2: SGHTA, FQGNSA.

The rearrangement joins TRBV28 to TRBJ2-7; D may be TRBD1 (6 bases). The length of the CDR3 is 13 residues. Germline V gene sequence: CDR1 MDHEN, CDR2 SYDVKM. The V end lost 10 bases, the J end lost 3 bases, and 16 bases lay between the germline ends. The CDR3 loop reads CATIPGHRYEQYF. In DNA, the CDR3 is TGTGCCACGATACCGGGACATCGCTACGAGCAGTACTTC.

The chain couples TRBV2 to TRBJ2-1; the match to TRBD2 covers 8 bases. V lost 3 bases to trimming and J lost 0 bases; unmatched junction nucleotides: 7. The CDR3 has 17 residues. Germline values: CDR1 SNHLY, CDR2 FYNNEI. CDR3 nucleotide sequence: TGTGCCAGCAGTGACCCCCTAGCGGGTGTCTCCTACAATGAGCAGTTCTTC. Protein sequence: CASSDPLAGVSYNEQFF.

This rearrangement joins TRBV29-1 to TRBJ1-1, with TRBD1 matching 7 bases. The junction had 5 bases not matched to a gene; V was cut back by 6 bases and J by 1 base. CDR1 and CDR2 (germline): SQVTM, ANQGSEA. The CDR3 totals 13 residues. The CDR3 reads CSVDKGANTEAFF. CDR3 nucleotides: TGCAGCGTCGACAAGGGGGCGAACACTGAAGCTTTCTTT. The full variable domain, its missing parts supplied by reference TRBV29-1 and TRBJ1-1, is SAVISQKPSRDICQRGTSLTIQCQVDSQVTMMFWYRQQPGQSLTLIATANQGSEATYESGFVIDKFPISRPNLTFSTLTVSNMSPEDSSIYLCSVDKGANTEAFFGQGTRLTVV.

This clone was counted a few times. The chain couples TRBV19 to TRBJ2-7; 8 bases line up with TRBD2. From germline, CDR1 is LNHDA and CDR2 SQIVND (reference sequence). After removal of 4 bases from V and 9 bases from J, the junction contained 5 bases not matched to a gene. The CDR3 runs to 12 residues. The DNA of the CDR3 is TGTGCCAGTAGTACCGGACTAGCAGGGCAGTACTTC. It encodes CASSTGLAGQYF.

As regards this clone: Other DNA sequences within the sample encode an identical CDR3. This sequence joins TRBV10-1 and TRBJ1-2; TRBD1 is a possible D gene (5 bases). The germline V and J ends were trimmed by 0 bases and 5 bases, with 10 bases remaining between them. The germline V gene encodes CDR1 WNHNN and CDR2 SYGVQD (reference sequence). This CDR3 spans 14 amino acids. CDR3 residues: CASSESGQFYGYTF. DNA of the CDR3: TGCGCCAGCAGTGAGTCAGGACAATTTTATGGCTACACCTTC.